The 25 T cell receptor beta chains below were found in one sample sequenced in a study of regulatory T cells in long-lasting Graves disease. Regarding time point: newly diagnosed GD, antithyroid drugs for less than 3 months. After RNA was extracted from PBMCs, the TCR library was made from it. Construction of TCR beta libraries relied on iRepertoire HTBI primers and on Arm-PCR targeting CDR3 regions. A single record per CDR3 protein comes from TCRdb applying MiXCR to the multiplex PCR reads. The sample holds fewer than 650,000 distinct CDR3 sequences, roughly 15% seen once. These same data were also listed under a study on T cells in Graves' hyperthyroidism and ophthalmopathy.

This specimen consisted of peripheral blood mononuclear cells (PBMCs), obtained at new diagnosis, from a patient treated with antithyroid drugs. Receptors were obtained from a woman between 25 and 40 years old with Graves disease.

The rearrangement joins TRBV14 to TRBJ1-1; 7 bases agree with TRBD1. The CDR3 has 16 amino acids. CDR1 and CDR2 from the germline V gene are SGHDN and FVKESK. Unmatched junction bases numbered 5, after V lost 1 base and J lost 0 bases. CDR3 residues: CASSQARGLMNTEAFF. CDR3 sequence (DNA): TGTGCCAGCAGCCAAGCTAGGGGGCTTATGAACACTGAAGCTTTCTTT.

This clonotype was recorded a few times. This sequence may be a read error, since a much larger clone differs from it by one base. This rearrangement joins TRBV2 to TRBJ2-5, with D tentatively TRBD1 (6 bases). Germline V CDR1 and CDR2: SNHLY, FYNNEI. The CDR3 covers 13 residues. The CDR3 DNA sequence: TGTGTCAGCAGTGCTGACAGGAAAGAGACCCAGTACTTC. Its protein is CVSSADRKETQYF.

This clonotype has a count of ten or more. The CDR3 DNA reads as TGTGCCAGCAGACCTCGGCCCTTCGTTTCAGTTAAATCTAGCACAGATACGCAGTATTTT. This encodes CASRPRPFVSVKSSTDTQYF. The chain couples TRBV12-3 or TRBV12-4 to TRBJ2-3; no clear D. The germline V and J ends were trimmed by 6 bases and 0 bases, with 28 bases remaining between them. This CDR3 is built from 20 residues.

The chain combines TRBV9 with TRBJ2-6, with TRBD1 as a possible D gene (5 bases). The CDR3 extends over 20 amino acids. V lost 1 base to trimming and J lost 1 base, with 21 bases between them. Germline V gene data show CDR1 as SGDLS and CDR2 as YYNGEE. The CDR3 bases are TGTGCCAGCAGCGTAAGAACCACCAGGGCAAAATGGTCTGGGGCCAACGTCCTGACTTTC. This sequence encodes CASSVRTTRAKWSGANVLTF.

The chain combines TRBV5-6 with TRBJ2-3; D could derive from TRBD1 or TRBD2 (5 bases each). From germline, CDR1 is SGHDT and CDR2 YYEEEE. The CDR3 is 13 amino acids. Between the trimmed V and J ends, which lost 4 bases and 6 bases, there was a span of 12 bases. CDR3 in DNA: TGTGCCAGCAGCAGGGACGGACGGGATACGCAGTATTTT. It specifies CASSRDGRDTQYF.

The gene calls are TRBV9 and TRBJ2-2; 8 bases match TRBD2. Germline values: CDR1 SGDLS, CDR2 YYNGEE. The CDR3 is made up of 17 amino acids. V shed 3 bases and J 3 bases; nucleotides not matched to a gene: 10. The CDR3 protein is CASSAGLAGRDTGELFF. The CDR3 nucleotides are TGTGCCAGCAGCGCCGGACTAGCCGGACGGGACACCGGGGAGCTGTTTTTT.

Notes on this clonotype: Being one base from a much bigger clone, this may be a read error. The CDR3 bases are TGTGCCAGCAGTGAGTCTAGACAGAATGAAGCTTTCTTT. Protein product: CASSESRQNEAFF. The rearrangement links TRBV28 to TRBJ1-1; tentative D call: TRBD1 (5 bases). The ends were cut back, 5 bases at V and 7 bases at J, with 14 bases in the middle. Germline V gives CDR1 MDHEN, CDR2 SYDVKM. The CDR3 has 13 residues. Full variable domain (remainder filled in from reference TRBV28 and TRBJ1-1): DVKVTQSSRYLVKRTGEKVFLECVQDMDHENMFWYRQDPGLGLRLIYFSYDVKMKEKGDIPEGYSVSREKKERFSLILESASTNQTSMYLCASSESRQNEAFFGQGTRLTVV.

The CDR3 loop is CASSPSGLGSPLHF. CDR3 DNA sequence: TGTGCCAGCAGCCCCTCGGGTCTGGGTTCACCCCTCCACTTT. This sequence joins TRBV5-6 and TRBJ1-6; no clear D gene. V was trimmed by 4 bases and J by 9 bases, leaving 14 bases between them. The CDR3 is made up of 14 amino acids. Germline loops: CDR1 SGHDT, CDR2 YYEEEE.

This clonotype showed up many times. CDR3 residues: CASSPGGGRPEAFF. CDR3 bases: TGTGCCAGCAGCCCCGGAGGGGGCAGGCCTGAAGCTTTCTTT. V usage is TRBV28 and J usage is TRBJ1-1; 7 bases map to TRBD1. Unmatched junction bases numbered 10, after V lost 6 bases and J lost 6 bases. Germline V gives CDR1 MDHEN, CDR2 SYDVKM. This CDR3 has 14 amino acids.

The genes are TRBV3-1 and TRBJ2-7, with D perhaps matching TRBD2 (5 bases). There are 14 residues in the CDR3. V was cut by 0 bases and J by 4 bases, with 10 bases left in between. The germline CDR1 and CDR2 sequences are LGHDT and YNNKEL (reference sequence). The CDR3 coding sequence is TGTGCCAGCAGCCAAGAGGAGCGGTTTTACGAGCAGTACTTC. Translation: CASSQEERFYEQYF.

This clonotype appeared many times. The V and J genes are TRBV12-3 or TRBV12-4 and TRBJ2-3; the match to TRBD2 covers 9 bases. The CDR3 is 19 amino acids. The junction had 15 bases not matched to a gene; V was cut back by 3 bases and J by 2 bases. This chain's CDR3 is CASSFVPILAGRLTDTQYF. CDR3 in DNA: TGTGCCAGCAGTTTCGTCCCCATACTAGCGGGCCGCCTCACAGATACGCAGTATTTT.

V is TRBV18 and J is TRBJ1-1; D is unclear. Germline V gene sequence: CDR1 KGHSH, CDR2 LQKENI. V lost 3 bases and J 0 bases, leaving 8 bases between the germline ends. CDR3 length: 14 residues. The CDR3 DNA reads as TGTGCCAGCTCACCCGCCATCATGAACACTGAAGCTTTCTTT. Translation gives CASSPAIMNTEAFF. The full variable domain, completed using reference TRBV18 and TRBJ1-1, is NAGVMQNPRHLVRRRGQEARLRCSPMKGHSHVYWYRQLPEEGLKFMVYLQKENIIDESGMPKERFSAEFPKEGPSILRIQQVVRGDSAAYFCASSPAIMNTEAFFGQGTRLTVV.

This rearrangement joins TRBV6-1 to TRBJ2-2; D possibly corresponds to TRBD1 (6 bases). From germline, CDR1 is MNHNS and CDR2 SASEGT. CDR3 size: 13 residues. The V end was cut by 6 bases, the J end by 4 bases, with 9 bases between. Written as DNA, the CDR3 is TGTGCCAGCAGATTACAGGGCACCGGGGAGCTGTTTTTT. Translating it yields CASRLQGTGELFF.

Only a few counts were recorded for this clonotype. The V and J genes are TRBV7-6 and TRBJ2-3, with D perhaps matching TRBD2 (5 bases). CDR1 is SGHVS and CDR2 is FNYEAQ in the germline V gene. V dropped 6 bases and J dropped 2 bases, with 15 bases sitting between them. The CDR3 runs 15 residues. The CDR3 nucleotides are TGTGCCAGCAGGCTGAGAGCGGAGCTCACAGATACGCAGTATTTT. Protein product: CASRLRAELTDTQYF.

The chain combines TRBV30 with TRBJ2-7; TRBD1 matches 10 bases. CDR3 length: 16 residues. Germline V CDR1 and CDR2: GTSNPN, SVGIG (reference sequence). Trimming at V came to 3 bases and at J to 0 bases, leaving 8 bases not matched to a gene. Here the CDR3 DNA reads TGTGCCTGGAGCGGAAGGGGACAGGGGTTCTCCTACGAGCAGTACTTC. Translation gives CAWSGRGQGFSYEQYF.

This clonotype has just a few counts. CDR3 sequence: CASSHKTLFLSLRDTGELFF. The DNA of the CDR3 is TGTGCCAGCAGCCACAAAACTCTTTTTTTGAGTTTACGGGACACCGGGGAGCTGTTTTTT. The V and J genes are TRBV6-1 and TRBJ2-2; D uncertain. CDR1 and CDR2 from the germline V gene are MNHNS and SASEGT. This CDR3 contains 20 residues. Trimming shortened V by 6 bases and J by 3 bases, and 29 bases separated the two germline ends.

The gene calls are TRBV19 and TRBJ2-5, with TRBD2 matching over 10 bases. This CDR3 spans 13 amino acids. Germline V gene sequence: CDR1 LNHDA, CDR2 SQIVND (reference sequence). With V trimmed by 5 bases and J by 5 bases, 2 bases remained unmatched. The CDR3, as DNA: TGTGCCAGTAGTGATAGCGGGAGGGAGACCCAGTACTTC. Protein sequence: CASSDSGRETQYF. The entire variable domain, with the rest obtained from reference TRBV19 and TRBJ2-5, is as follows: DGGITQSPKYLFRKEGQNVTLSCEQNLNHDAMYWYRQDPGQGLRLIYYSQIVNDFQKGDIAEGYSVSREKKESFPLTVTSAQKNPTAFYLCASSDSGRETQYFGPGTRLLVL.

The CDR3 loop is CASSSLGQAIYEQYF. The CDR3, as DNA: TGTGCCAGCAGTTCCCTGGGACAGGCGATCTACGAGCAGTACTTC. The J gene is TRBJ2-7, the V gene TRBV28, with 8 bases lining up with TRBD1. The CDR3 extends over 15 amino acids. V shed 4 bases and J 3 bases; nucleotides not matched to a gene: 8. Germline V gene sequence: CDR1 MDHEN, CDR2 SYDVKM.

With respect to this clonotype: Given a much more abundant clone one base away, this may be a read error. The chain recombines TRBV12-3 or TRBV12-4 with TRBJ1-4; D may be TRBD1 (6 bases). The CDR3 loop spans 16 amino acids. The CDR3 region has the DNA TGTGCCGGCAGTGCCGACAGGACCACAACTAATGAAAAACTGTTTTTT. This sequence encodes CAGSADRTTTNEKLFF.

This clonotype was recorded many times. The genes are TRBV28 and TRBJ2-1, with a possible D match to TRBD1 (6 bases). Germline V lookup: CDR1 MDHEN, CDR2 SYDVKM. Trimming removed 6 bases from V and 3 bases from J, with 12 bases in between. CDR3 length: 14 amino acids. CDR3 sequence: CASRVPQGYNEQFF. The CDR3 coding sequence is TGTGCCAGCAGAGTGCCACAGGGCTACAATGAGCAGTTCTTC.

The CDR3 spells CASSWGGMEGNTIYF. In nucleotides, the CDR3 is TGTGCCAGCAGCTGGGGGGGCATGGAGGGAAACACCATATATTTT. The J gene is TRBJ1-3, the V gene TRBV5-4; possible D gene TRBD1, 6 bases. Germline V gene lookup returns CDR1 SGHNT and CDR2 YYREEE (reference sequence). CDR3 length: 15 residues. V lost 3 bases and J 4 bases, leaving 14 bases between the germline ends.

This chain connects TRBV7-3 to TRBJ2-2; no firm D call. Per germline, CDR1 SGHTA and CDR2 FQGTGA. The CDR3 sequence is 13 residues long. V shed 1 base and J shed 6 bases, with 6 bases lying between them. The CDR3 sequence: CASSLIFSGELFF. CDR3 sequence (DNA): TGTGCCAGCAGCTTAATCTTCTCCGGGGAGCTGTTTTTT.

In its sample, this clonotype was seen many times. The chain combines TRBV6-2 or TRBV6-3 with TRBJ1-2, with D perhaps TRBD1 (6 bases). V was pared by 0 bases and J by 3 bases, with 11 bases between. CDR1 is MNHEY and CDR2 is SVGEGT in the germline V gene. The CDR3 totals 15 residues. Here the CDR3 reads CASSYSEGGDYGYTF. The CDR3 nucleotides are TGTGCCAGCAGTTACTCGGAGGGGGGAGACTATGGCTACACCTTC.

In its sample, this clonotype was seen a few times. The CDR3 nucleotides are TGTGCCACAAGGGGTCTATTGAACATTCAGTACTTC. It encodes CATRGLLNIQYF. The rearrangement joins TRBV2 to TRBJ2-4; maybe TRBD1 (5 bases). Germline lookup yields CDR1 SNHLY and CDR2 FYNNEI. V was trimmed by 10 bases and J by 7 bases, leaving 14 bases between them. The CDR3 consists of 12 residues.

This sequence joins TRBV2 and TRBJ1-1, with D possibly TRBD1 on 5 matching bases. From germline, CDR1 is SNHLY and CDR2 FYNNEI. This CDR3 comprises 16 residues. V was cut by 2 bases and J by 5 bases, with 18 bases left in between. CDR3 amino acids: CASSEISRGGWTEAFF. For the CDR3, the DNA is TGTGCCAGCAGTGAAATTTCAAGGGGAGGTTGGACTGAAGCTTTCTTT.